Presented here are 12 T cell receptor beta chains from one specimen sequenced in a study of technical replicates of blood from a handful of donors (dated by TCRdb to 2016 to 2017). Library prep was done by the immunoSEQ multiplex PCR assay. The table comes from immuneACCESS by way of TCRdb, which keeps in-frame sequences with V and J called. Part of the clones is missing from these tables; in studies checked, under half for an unresolved V gene and the rest for unknown reasons. This sample has 75,000 to 80,000 clones in its table, and roughly 92% of those were observed once. Of the sample, 0.3% to 0.5% is held by the ten largest clones. The source material was T cells isolated from PBMCs. The receptor source for this set is a human donor in good health.

V usage is TRBV7-9 and J usage is TRBJ2-7, with a possible D match to TRBD1 (6 bases). The CDR3 spans 15 residues. V lost 3 bases and J 3 bases, leaving 15 bases between the germline ends. Germline CDR1 and CDR2: SEHNR and FQNEAQ (reference sequence). This CDR3 reads CASSFATGGLYEQYF. The CDR3 coding sequence is TGTGCCAGCAGCTTCGCGACAGGAGGCCTCTACGAGCAGTACTTC.

The CDR3 reads CASGGIDQPQHF. The CDR3 DNA follows: TGTGCCAGCGGGGGGATCGATCAGCCCCAGCATTTT. V usage is TRBV2 and J usage is TRBJ1-5, with D possibly matching TRBD1 (5 bases). The CDR3 runs 12 residues. CDR1 SNHLY and CDR2 FYNNEI come from the germline V gene. V was shortened by 8 bases and J by 5 bases, with 10 bases between the two germline ends.

Only one count was recorded for this clone. V is TRBV15 and J is TRBJ1-5, with 10 bases aligning to TRBD1. The junction had 9 bases not matched to a gene; V was cut back by 4 bases and J by 6 bases. Germline V gene data show CDR1 as LNHNV and CDR2 as YYDKDF (reference sequence). The CDR3 has 16 residues. CDR3 loop: CATSIGTGDFGQPQHF. The CDR3 region has the DNA TGTGCCACCAGCATCGGGACAGGGGATTTTGGTCAGCCCCAGCATTTT.

This chain uses TRBV20-1 with TRBJ2-7; the D is unclear. The CDR3 has 11 amino acids. V was shortened by 5 bases and J by 2 bases, with 7 bases between the two germline ends. The V gene's germline CDR1 is DFQATT and CDR2 SNEGSKA (reference sequence). This CDR3 reads CSAVLAYEQYF. The CDR3 DNA follows: TGCAGTGCTGTGCTAGCCTACGAGCAGTACTTC.

This chain uses TRBV15 with TRBJ1-5, with 7 bases fitting TRBD1. The CDR3 length is 16 residues. The germline V gene encodes CDR1 LNHNV and CDR2 YYDKDF (reference sequence). V lost 0 bases to trimming and J lost 6 bases; unmatched junction nucleotides: 8. The CDR3 is CATSRDRAQGVQPQHF. The CDR3 DNA is TGTGCCACCAGCAGAGATCGTGCGCAGGGGGTTCAGCCCCAGCATTTT.

V is TRBV5-1 and J is TRBJ2-1, with D perhaps TRBD2 (5 bases). CDR1 and CDR2 from the germline V gene are SGHRS and YFSETQ. Trimming took off 3 bases at V and 5 bases at J, with 9 bases between the two ends. The CDR3 runs to 13 residues. The CDR3 sequence: CASSSGVHNEQFF. The CDR3 bases are TGCGCCAGCAGCTCCGGGGTCCACAATGAGCAGTTCTTC.

The chain carries TRBV28 and TRBJ2-3, with D uncertain. The germline CDR1 and CDR2 sequences are MDHEN and SYDVKM. V lost 3 bases and J lost 2, with 12 bases in between. CDR3 length: 15 residues. For the CDR3, the DNA is TGTGCCAGCAGTTTGGCAGCGCTCTACACAGATACGCAGTATTTT. Translated, it gives CASSLAALYTDTQYF.

This clone was seen more than once but under ten times. This chain joins TRBV9 and TRBJ2-5; no clear D. CDR1 is SGDLS, CDR2 YYNGEE, per germline. The CDR3 is made up of 14 amino acids. V dropped 0 bases and J dropped 7 bases, with 13 bases sitting between them. CDR3 DNA: TGTGCCAGCAGCGTAGATCCCACCCCGGGGACCCAGTACTTC. Amino acid sequence: CASSVDPTPGTQYF.

This sequence joins TRBV9 and TRBJ2-3; D call uncertain. CDR1 is SGDLS, CDR2 YYNGEE, per germline. V was shortened by 3 bases and J by 4 bases, with 12 bases between the two germline ends. The CDR3 loop spans 14 amino acids. CDR3 region: CASSAGSLPDTQYF. The CDR3 nucleotides read TGTGCCAGCAGCGCAGGCTCACTCCCAGATACGCAGTATTTT.

The chain couples TRBV6-6 to TRBJ2-5, with 8 nucleotides matching TRBD2. Trimming at V came to 11 bases and at J to 0 bases, leaving 8 bases not matched to a gene. This CDR3 is built from 14 residues. Germline V gene data show CDR1 as MNHNY and CDR2 as SVGAGI (reference sequence). This chain's CDR3 is CACFAGGYQETQYF. In DNA, the CDR3 is TGTGCCTGCTTTGCGGGAGGTTACCAAGAGACCCAGTACTTC.

The chain uses TRBV2 and TRBJ2-1; 11 nucleotides agree with TRBD2. The V gene's germline CDR1 is SNHLY and CDR2 FYNNEI. V was pared by 4 bases and J by 5 bases, with 10 bases of the junction left unmatched. There are 17 residues in the CDR3. The CDR3 region is CASSGPTSGSSHNEQFF. The CDR3 DNA reads TGTGCCAGCAGTGGGCCCACTAGCGGGAGTTCCCACAATGAGCAGTTCTTC.

The gene calls are TRBV9 and TRBJ2-3; 7 bases align to TRBD2. The CDR3 has 16 amino acids. Germline values: CDR1 SGDLS, CDR2 YYNGEE. Unmatched junction bases numbered 7, after V lost 0 bases and J lost 3 bases. Here the CDR3 reads CASSVGASGITDTQYF. In DNA form, the CDR3 reads TGTGCCAGCAGCGTAGGGGCAAGCGGGATAACAGATACGCAGTATTTT.